Listed here are 13 T cell receptor beta chains from one sample, sequenced in a study of low-dose radiotherapy and immunotherapy resistance in tumors. First-strand cDNA relied on TRAV- and TRBV-specific primers spanning alpha and beta chains. The PCR that amplified TCRs ran for approximately 18 cycles, relying on a constant-region primer and a V-primer adapter. TCRdb itself ran the reads through MiXCR, one entry per CDR3 protein. The profile shows over 9,000 distinct CDR3 sequences, less than 50% of them singletons. These receptors were obtained from a human donor with advanced metastatic prostate, ovarian, gallbladder or colorectal cancer (not recorded which). This table probably holds off-target reads from a library built for another chain.

Within the sample, this clonotype is medium-sized (0.01 to 0.1%). The J gene is TRBJ2-1, the V gene TRBV24-1, with TRBD2 identical over 10 bases. The germline gives CDR1 KGHDR, CDR2 SFDVKD. The CDR3 runs 13 residues. Trimming cost V 1 base and J 12 bases; bases outside gene matches: 2. CDR3 sequence (DNA): TGTGCCACCAGTGATTTTCAGCGGGAGGGGCAGTTCTTC. Translated: CATSDFQREGQFF.

For the CDR3, the DNA is TGTGCCTCTCTCCGGACTAGCAGATACGAGCAGTACTTC. Translated: CASLRTSRYEQYF. The chain combines TRBV30 with TRBJ2-7, with 8 bases lining up with TRBD2. This CDR3 spans 13 amino acids. Germline CDR1 reads GTSNPN; CDR2 reads SVGIG (reference sequence). Trimming cost V 7 bases and J 4 bases; bases outside gene matches: 9.

This clonotype was detected a few times. V usage is TRBV20-1 and J usage is TRBJ2-7; 10 nucleotides align to TRBD2. This CDR3 has 14 amino acids. The V segment lost 2 bases and the J segment 6 bases; nucleotides outside the gene matches: 7. Germline-derived CDR1 and CDR2 are DFQATT and SNEGSKA (reference sequence). The CDR3 DNA reads as TGCAGTGCTAGAAGAGCGGGAGGGCCTGGCGAGCAGTACTTC. Translated, it gives CSARRAGGPGEQYF.

CDR3 region: CASSTWTGGNTEAFF. Here the CDR3 DNA reads TGTGCCAGCAGCACCTGGACAGGGGGCAACACTGAAGCTTTCTTT. This chain joins TRBV7-9 and TRBJ1-1; 11 bases agree with TRBD1. From germline, CDR1 is SEHNR and CDR2 FQNEAQ (reference sequence). J gave up 2 bases and V 5 bases, and 4 bases lay outside the gene matches. CDR3 length equals 15 residues.

This clonotype was observed a few times. The chain joins TRBV5-1 to TRBJ2-4; 8 nucleotides match TRBD2. The CDR3 consists of 14 residues. V dropped 0 bases and J dropped 6; count of bases not matched to a gene: 2. Germline CDR1 reads SGHRS; CDR2 reads YFSETQ. The CDR3 DNA is TGCGCCAGCAGCTTGGAGGCGGGGGGAAACATTCAGTACTTC. Translating gives CASSLEAGGNIQYF. The variable domain in full, with the rest retrieved from reference TRBV5-1 and TRBJ2-4, is KAGVTQTPRYLIKTRGQQVTLSCSPISGHRSVSWYQQTPGQGLQFLFEYFSETQRNKGNFPGRFSGRQFSNSRSEMNVSTLELGDSALYLCASSLEAGGNIQYFGAGTRLSVL.

This clonotype was observed a few times. The CDR3 DNA reads as TGTGCCAGCAGTCTGGCCCGGGGGAGTTCAGGGGGCACCGGGGAGCTGTTTTTT. The encoded protein is CASSLARGSSGGTGELFF. V and J are TRBV27 and TRBJ2-2; tentative D call: TRBD1 (7 bases). The V gene's germline CDR1 is MNHEY and CDR2 SMNVEV (reference sequence). CDR3 length equals 18 residues. V lost 5 bases, J lost 4 bases, and 23 bases lay in between.

This clonotype occurred a few times. The V and J genes are TRBV6-5 and TRBJ2-7, with 11 nucleotides matching TRBD2. The length of the CDR3 is 13 residues. Per germline, CDR1 MNHEY and CDR2 SVGAGI. J lost 3 bases, V lost 5 bases, and 0 bases had no gene match. The CDR3 DNA follows: TGTGCCAGCAGTCTAGCGGGGGGCTACGAGCAGTACTTC. Protein sequence: CASSLAGGYEQYF.

This clonotype was counted between two and nine times. The chain couples TRBV2 to TRBJ2-2; 9 nucleotides line up with TRBD1. Germline CDR1 is SNHLY and CDR2 is FYNNEI. This CDR3 is 14 amino acids long. V was pared by 6 bases and J by 6 bases, with 5 bases of the junction left unmatched. CDR3 coding DNA: TGTGCCAGCAGGACAGGGGGTATCGCCGGGGAGCTGTTTTTT. Translated, it gives CASRTGGIAGELFF.

As regards this clonotype: At one boundary the junction diverges from the germline segment, which might be a read error. V is TRBV6-6 and J is TRBJ2-1, with a tentative D call TRBD2 (5 bases). CDR1 is MNHNY, CDR2 SVGAGI, per germline (reference sequence). This CDR3 is built from 13 residues. The CDR3: CARSYLGSYGQFF. DNA of the CDR3: TGTGCCAGAAGTTACTTAGGGAGTTACGGGCAGTTCTTC.

This clonotype was detected a few times. The chain uses TRBV6-1 and TRBJ1-3; no reliable D call. Deletions cut 0 bases from V and 5 bases from J, with 14 bases between. Germline assignment: CDR1 MNHNS and CDR2 SASEGT. The CDR3 has 16 amino acids. The CDR3 DNA reads TGTGCCAGCAGTGAAGCTTTGGACTCGGTCAGAAACACCATATATTTT. Its protein is CASSEALDSVRNTIYF.

The genes are TRBV20-1 and TRBJ2-7; 10 bases line up with TRBD2. The CDR3 has 13 amino acids. V gave up 1 base and J gave up 4 bases; unmatched junction bases: 1. CDR1 DFQATT and CDR2 SNEGSKA come from the germline V gene (reference sequence). This CDR3 reads CSARVAGGYEQYF. The CDR3 DNA reads as TGCAGTGCTAGAGTAGCGGGGGGTTACGAGCAGTACTTC.

By proportion, this clonotype is medium-sized. The chain has TRBV2 and TRBJ1-5; D is ambiguous. The CDR3 loop spans 15 amino acids. Germline-derived CDR1 and CDR2 are SNHLY and FYNNEI. Trimming took 6 bases from V and 6 from J, leaving 18 bases between them. CDR3 region: CASRPERGGGQPQHF. CDR3 DNA sequence: TGTGCCAGCAGGCCGGAACGGGGTGGAGGTCAGCCCCAGCATTTT.

The sample holds a few counts of this clonotype. The chain employs TRBV7-3 and TRBJ2-5; D tentatively reads TRBD1 or TRBD2 (6 bases each). CDR3 length: 15 residues. The V gene's germline CDR1 is SGHTA and CDR2 FQGTGA. V lost 5 bases, J lost 5 bases, and 18 bases lay in between. CDR3 sequence (DNA): TGTGCCAGCAGCCCCCGGGGGCAGGGGTTGGAGACCCAGTACTTC. Translation: CASSPRGQGLETQYF.